This TCR beta chain came from a study of shared clonotypes between healthy human individuals. General study results and limits: Clonotype sharing across several donors was observed for around 5% of naive CD4 clonotypes.

V was clipped by 0 bases and J by 4 bases, with 13 bases between them. The CDR3 covers 15 residues. Germline-derived CDR1 and CDR2 are PRHDT and FYEKMQ (reference sequence). Notes on this clone: What it recognizes is unknown.

When replicate PCRs were run on sorted subsets, they used 200 ng DNA, about 30,000 T cell genomes. TCRdb keeps only in-frame clones here, not all; method: immunoSEQ multiplex PCR. The table lists just over 2,000,000 clones, 90% to 95% of them singletons. The gene calls are TRBV13 and TRBJ2-7, with D unresolved. This TCR came from a man younger than 35 in good health. The sample consisted of naive CD4+ T cells sorted from blood. Subset given: CD45RA+ positively selected. CDR3 residues: CASSLGQVLSYEQYF. DNA for the CDR3: TGTGCCAGCAGCTTAGGCCAGGTTCTATCTTACGAGCAGTACTTC.